This TCR beta chain was observed in a study of response to subunit inactivated influenza vaccine. Study-wide results and caveats: The authors put forward the suggestion that each seasonal influenza vaccination may bring in only a limited number of new T cells.

Each CDR3 protein gets one entry after TCRdb re-called the RT-PCR reads with MiXCR. Of around 710,000 distinct CDR3 sequences listed, roughly 13% are singletons. This clonotype showed up just once. What it recognizes is unknown. The CDR3 sequence is 17 residues long. V was pared by 3 bases and J by 0 bases, with 18 bases between. Per the germline V gene, CDR1 is SGDLS and CDR2 is YYNGEE. The receptor was derived from a man in his fifties or sixties who received an inactivated influenza vaccine. The sequencing here drew on PBMCs from blood, taken roughly 2 weeks before vaccination. The chain recombines TRBV9 with TRBJ2-5; TRBD1 might be the D (6 bases). The CDR3 DNA is TGTGCCAGCAGCGCCGACAGGATGCCAGAAAACCAAGAGACCCAGTACTTC. Amino acids: CASSADRMPENQETQYF.